This T cell receptor beta chain was retrieved from a study of T cells in Graves' hyperthyroidism and ophthalmopathy. Study overall: At the time of initial diagnosis and before any treatment, peripheral blood was collected. The study's findings and limits: In blood, most of the thyroid clonotypes expanded above 0.001 were also present.

The sample holds a few counts of this clonotype. The antigen is unknown. Exclusion of patients followed from uncontrolled infection, other autoimmune disease, pregnancy or lactation. Trimming removed 3 bases from V and 7 bases from J, with 7 bases in between. CDR1 and CDR2 (germline): LNHDA, SQIVND (reference sequence). The CDR3 sequence is 13 residues long. RNA transcripts were the template for amplifying TCR beta CDR3 regions. When the TCR CDR3 underwent first-round RT-PCR, the HTBI primer set was used. TCRdb fed the multiplex PCR reads into MiXCR, producing one record per CDR3 protein. The sample includes hundreds of thousands of distinct CDR3 sequences, roughly 15% seen only once; the top ten take about 10%.

Sequenced: blood. This chain joins TRBV19 and TRBJ1-6; D is unresolved. The TCR comes from a woman aged 18-29 years with Graves' hyperthyroidism. CDR3 bases: TGTGCCAGTAGTATCCTTGCGAATTCACCCCTCCACTTT. Translation gives CASSILANSPLHF.